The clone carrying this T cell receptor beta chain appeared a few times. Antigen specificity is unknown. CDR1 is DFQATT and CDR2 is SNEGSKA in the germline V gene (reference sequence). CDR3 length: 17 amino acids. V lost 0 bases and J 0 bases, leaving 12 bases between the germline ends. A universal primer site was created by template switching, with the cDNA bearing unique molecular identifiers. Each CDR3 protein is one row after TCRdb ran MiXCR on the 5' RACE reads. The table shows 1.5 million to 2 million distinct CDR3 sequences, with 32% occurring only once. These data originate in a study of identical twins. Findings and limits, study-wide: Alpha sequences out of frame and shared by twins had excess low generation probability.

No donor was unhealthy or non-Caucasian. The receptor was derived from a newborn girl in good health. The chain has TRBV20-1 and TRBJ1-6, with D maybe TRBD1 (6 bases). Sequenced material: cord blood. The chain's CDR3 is CSARDGQGSSYNSPLHF. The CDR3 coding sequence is TGCAGTGCTAGAGATGGGCAGGGGAGCTCCTATAATTCACCCCTCCACTTT.